This T cell receptor (beta chain) was found in a study of blood T cells in healthy people across ages. Regarding the study as a whole: The long-lived group displayed more naive CD4+ cells, plus higher diversity, than the aged donors did.

The count of this clonotype is one. Its specificity is unknown. Germline assignment: CDR1 SEHNR and CDR2 FQNEAQ (reference sequence). CDR3 length: 15 amino acids. V dropped 1 base and J dropped 4 bases, with 13 bases sitting between them. The second PCR ran 7 to 11 cycles with a sample-barcoded 5' primer and J-beta primers. TCRdb called the 5' RACE reads again in MiXCR, with one record for every CDR3 protein. Of 800,000 or so distinct CDR3 sequences listed, around 62% are singletons. The genes are TRBV7-9 and TRBJ1-2; TRBD1 is a possible D gene (5 bases). The source is a man younger than 40 in good health. Sequencing was done on a sample of blood. The DNA of the CDR3 is TGTGCCAGCAGCTTAGATACAGGCCTCTTCTATGGCTACACCTTC. The encoded protein is CASSLDTGLFYGYTF. The complete variable domain, with remaining parts taken from reference TRBV7-9 and TRBJ1-2, reads DTGVSQNPRHKITKRGQNVTFRCDPISEHNRLYWYRQTLGQGPEFLTYFQNEAQLEKSRLLSDRFSAERPKGSFSTLEIQRTEQGDSAMYLCASSLDTGLFYGYTFGSGTRLTVV.